This TCR beta chain was identified during a study of sequential checkpoint blockade in melanoma. Data came from immunoSEQ multiplex PCR; TCRdb stores just in-frame clones and leaves some out. Of 1,400 or so clones in the sample, 63% were seen once. CDR3 length equals 13 residues. Germline CDR1 and CDR2: LNHDA and SQIVND (reference sequence). Trimming took 4 bases from V and 3 from J, leaving 9 bases between them. Treatment specified: randomized to nivolumab then ipilimumab (arm A) or the reverse (arm B). The sample in question was CD8+ T cells sorted from blood (inferred from file names), obtained from a patient given nivolumab and ipilimumab in sequence. This receptor was identified in a human patient with melanoma. Some clones in this sample may be carry-over from other donors' samples. V is TRBV19 and J is TRBJ1-1; TRBD1 is a possible D gene (5 bases). In DNA form, the CDR3 reads TGTGCCAGTAGTAGGGGCCGGGACACTGAAGCTTTCTTT. This gives the protein CASSRGRDTEAFF. The full variable domain, with the rest looked up from reference TRBV19 and TRBJ1-1, is DGGITQSPKYLFRKEGQNVTLSCEQNLNHDAMYWYRQDPGQGLRLIYYSQIVNDFQKGDIAEGYSVSREKKESFPLTVTSAQKNPTAFYLCASSRGRDTEAFFGQGTRLTVV.